A single sample gave rise to the 3 T cell receptor beta chains below, sequenced in a study of blood T cell repertoires in COVID-19. Assay used: immunoSEQ multiplex PCR; TCRdb lists only in-frame clones, some missing. Among 200,000 to 250,000 clones listed, 90% were seen once. The sample was PBMCs or T cells enriched from blood (not recorded which). The receptors were sampled from a young man who had been exposed to COVID-19.

V usage is TRBV5-1 and J usage is TRBJ2-1, with a weak D call TRBD2 (7 bases). The CDR3 has 20 amino acids. Germline CDR1 is SGHRS and CDR2 is YFSETQ. V lost 5 bases and J lost 0, with 27 bases in between. The CDR3 sequence is CASRLQGTAGAYSSYNEQFF. The CDR3 coding sequence is TGCGCCAGCAGACTCCAGGGGACCGCGGGGGCCTACTCCTCCTACAATGAGCAGTTCTTC.

The chain employs TRBV7-8 and TRBJ1-3, with a tentative D call TRBD1 (5 bases). Between the trimmed V and J ends, which lost 0 bases and 4 bases, there was a span of 16 bases. The CDR3 contains 17 residues. Germline CDR1 is SGHVS and CDR2 is FQNEAQ. The CDR3 DNA sequence: TGTGCCAGCAGCTTAGCTGGGGCAACAGGCTTCGGAAACACCATATATTTT. Translated: CASSLAGATGFGNTIYF.

The rearrangement links TRBV7-2 to TRBJ1-2; the match to TRBD1 covers 11 bases. The CDR3 covers 16 residues. V was pared by 1 base and J by 8 bases, with 9 bases of the junction left unmatched. Looked up from germline, CDR1 is SGHTA and CDR2 is FQGNSA. The CDR3, as DNA: TGTGCCAGCAGCTTAGTCGGGACAGGGGGGGATGGCGGCTACACCTTC. Encoded protein: CASSLVGTGGDGGYTF.